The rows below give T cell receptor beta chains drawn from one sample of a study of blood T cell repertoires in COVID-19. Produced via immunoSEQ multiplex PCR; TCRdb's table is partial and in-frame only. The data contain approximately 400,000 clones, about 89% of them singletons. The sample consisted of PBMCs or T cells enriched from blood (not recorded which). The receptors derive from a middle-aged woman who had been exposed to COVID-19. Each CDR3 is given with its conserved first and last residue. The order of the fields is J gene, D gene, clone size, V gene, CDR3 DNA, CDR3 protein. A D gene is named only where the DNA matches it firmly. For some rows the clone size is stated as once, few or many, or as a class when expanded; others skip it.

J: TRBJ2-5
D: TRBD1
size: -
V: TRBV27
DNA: TGTGCCAGCAGTTTCTTCGGGGCAGGGGGCCCAGAGACCCAGTACTTC
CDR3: CASSFFGAGGPETQYF

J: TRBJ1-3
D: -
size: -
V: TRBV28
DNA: TGTGCCAGCAGTTTCGGGGGCTCTGGAAACACCATATATTTT
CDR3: CASSFGGSGNTIYF

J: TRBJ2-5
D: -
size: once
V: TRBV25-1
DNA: TGTGCCAGCTCCTCCTATAGCGGTAGAGAGACCCAGTACTTC
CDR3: CASSSYSGRETQYF

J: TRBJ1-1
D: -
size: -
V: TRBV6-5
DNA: TGTGCCAGCAGTTCTACCACCTACACTGAAGCTTTCTTT
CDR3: CASSSTTYTEAFF

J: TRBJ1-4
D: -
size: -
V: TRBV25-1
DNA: TGTGCCAGCAGTGAGTCAAGGGGGTATGAAAAACTGTTTTTT
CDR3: CASSESRGYEKLFF

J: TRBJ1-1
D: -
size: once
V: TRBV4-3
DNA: TGCGCCAGCAGCCAAGATTTCTGGGGAAGTAACAGGGAGTTGGACACTGAAGCTTTCTTT
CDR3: CASSQDFWGSNRELDTEAFF

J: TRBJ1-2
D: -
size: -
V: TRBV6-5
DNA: TGTGCCAGCAGTTACTTGAGGGAGTTAAGCTACACCTTC
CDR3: CASSYLRELSYTF

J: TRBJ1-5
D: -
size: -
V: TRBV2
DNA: TGTGCCAGCAGTGAGGTCAGGGGCCTTAGCAATCAGCCCCAGCATTTT
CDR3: CASSEVRGLSNQPQHF

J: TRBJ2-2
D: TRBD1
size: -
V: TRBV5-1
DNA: TGCGCCAGCAGCTTGCGCGGGGACAGGGCGGTCGGGGAGCTGTTTTTT
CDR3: CASSLRGDRAVGELFF

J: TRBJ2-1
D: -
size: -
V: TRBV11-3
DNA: TGTGCCAGCAGCTTGAGGTCCCTCTACAATGAGCAGTTCTTC
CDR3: CASSLRSLYNEQFF

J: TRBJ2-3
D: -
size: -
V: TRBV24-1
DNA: TGTGCCACCAGCCAAGGGGGTCCAGATACGCAGTATTTT
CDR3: CATSQGGPDTQYF

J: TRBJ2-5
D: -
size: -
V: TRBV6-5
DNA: TGTGCCAGCAGTTACAGGGGGACCCAGTACTTC
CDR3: CASSYRGTQYF

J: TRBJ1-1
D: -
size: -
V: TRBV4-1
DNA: TGCGCCAGCAGCCTCTTCCTAATCGGCGGGACGAACACTGAAGCTTTCTTT
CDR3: CASSLFLIGGTNTEAFF

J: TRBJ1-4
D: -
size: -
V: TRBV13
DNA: TGTGCCAGCAGCAAAAGGCAGGGCGAAAAACTGTTTTTT
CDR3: CASSKRQGEKLFF

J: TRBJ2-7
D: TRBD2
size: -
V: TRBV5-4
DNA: TGTGCCAGCAGCTTGGGTCCGGGAGGGACCTACGAGCAGTACTTC
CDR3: CASSLGPGGTYEQYF

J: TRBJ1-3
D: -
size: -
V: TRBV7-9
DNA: TGTGCCAGCAGCTTAGCGCAGAGGAACACCATATATTTT
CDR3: CASSLAQRNTIYF

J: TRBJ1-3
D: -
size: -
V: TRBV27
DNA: TGTGCCAGCAGTTTATACTTCGGGGGGGGAAACACCATATATTTT
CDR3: CASSLYFGGGNTIYF

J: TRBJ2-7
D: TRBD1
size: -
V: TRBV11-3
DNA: TGTGCCAGCAGCTCCGGCAGGGGGCTTGACGAGCAGTACTTC
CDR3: CASSSGRGLDEQYF

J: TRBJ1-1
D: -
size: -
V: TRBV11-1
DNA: TGTGCCAGCAGCATTACAGAGAACACTGAAGCTTTCTTT
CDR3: CASSITENTEAFF

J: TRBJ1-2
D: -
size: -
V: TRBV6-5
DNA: TGTGCCAGCAGTTACTCGTTTACAGCAGATGGCTACACCTTC
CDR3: CASSYSFTADGYTF

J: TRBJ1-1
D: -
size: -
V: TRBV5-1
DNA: TGCGCCAGCAGCTCGGCGGGGATGAACACTGAAGCTTTCTTT
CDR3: CASSSAGMNTEAFF

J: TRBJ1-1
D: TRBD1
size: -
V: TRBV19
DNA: TGTGCCAGTAGTACGGGACAGGGAGCTTTCTTT
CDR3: CASSTGQGAFF

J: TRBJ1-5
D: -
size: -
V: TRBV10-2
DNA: TGCGCCAGCACCGGCCGGCGGGGGGGATACGGACCCAATCAGCCCCAGCATTTT
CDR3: CASTGRRGGYGPNQPQHF

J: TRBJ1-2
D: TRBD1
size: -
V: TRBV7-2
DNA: TGTGCCAGCAGCTTAGCGCCCGGGACAGCTAACTATGGCTACACCTTC
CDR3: CASSLAPGTANYGYTF

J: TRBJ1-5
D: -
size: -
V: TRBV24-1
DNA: TGTGCCACCAGTGATCGAGACAGTCAGCCCCAGCATTTT
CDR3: CATSDRDSQPQHF

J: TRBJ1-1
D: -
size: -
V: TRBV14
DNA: TGTGCCAGCAGCCCGACCGGGGGAATGGGGGAAGCTTTCTTT
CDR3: CASSPTGGMGEAFF

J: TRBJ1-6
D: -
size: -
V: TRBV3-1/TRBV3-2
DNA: TGTGCCAGCAGCGACAACTCCGGGGGTTCACCCCTCCACTTT
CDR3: CASSDNSGGSPLHF

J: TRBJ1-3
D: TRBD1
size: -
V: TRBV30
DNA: TGTGCCTGGAGCCGGGACAGCGGCTCTGGAAACACCATATATTTT
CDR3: CAWSRDSGSGNTIYF

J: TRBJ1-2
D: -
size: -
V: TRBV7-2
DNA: TGTGCCAGCAGCTTACAGGGCCCTCGTGGCTACACCTTC
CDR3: CASSLQGPRGYTF

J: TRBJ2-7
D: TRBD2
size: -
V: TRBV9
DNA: TGTGCCAGCAGCCCACGGGGGGGAGGGCCTTACGAGCAGTACTTC
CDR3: CASSPRGGGPYEQYF

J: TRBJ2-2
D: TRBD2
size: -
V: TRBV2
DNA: TGTGCCAGCAGTGGGGGGGGACTAGCGGGAGGCGTGCACGGGGAGCTGTTTTTT
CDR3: CASSGGGLAGGVHGELFF

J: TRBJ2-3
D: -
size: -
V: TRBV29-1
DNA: TGCAGCGTGGCCGTTGATACGCAGTATTTT
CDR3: CSVAVDTQYF